This paragraph reports one T cell receptor beta chain. Its antigen is unknown. It has no much larger one-base neighbor in the sample; base qualities were not kept. V gives up 5 bases and J gives up 6 bases, and the segment between their germline ends measures 10 bases. The CDR3 measures 12 amino acids from cysteine to phenylalanine. Only the CDR3 part of the read is kept: 36 bases, read in frame from the first base. Reading the germline V gene gives CDR1 MNHEY and CDR2 SVGAGI. The data were obtained in a study of blood T cells in healthy people across ages (dated by TCRdb to between 2014 and 2017). Regarding the research as a whole: In model experiments, template switching captured about one uniquely barcoded TCR beta cDNA molecule for every two T cells. The study analyzed two additional independent replicas of 1 million unique cDNA reads from the same blood draw for two donors, one aged 18 to 30 and one aged 80 or older. Using deep sequencing normalized with unique cDNA molecular identifiers, the study measured how TCR beta repertoire diversity changes with age. The donors were divided into four age groups: young (average approximately 17 years), middle-aged (approximately 41), aged (62) and long-lived (roughly 88). What the authors observed across the whole study: Observed TCR beta diversity correlated strongly with the percentage of naive T cells measured by flow cytometry. Estimates of total diversity based on one million sequenced T cells were regarded as lower bounds and as underestimates. Compared with the aged group, more naive CD4+ T cells, fewer expanded clones and increased TCR diversity were shown by the long-lived group, suggesting age selection. Bulk unsorted PBMC profiling prevented conclusive comparison of naive and antigen-experienced compartments. Observed TCR beta diversity per million T cells fell roughly linearly with age, and a significant reduction was already apparent by age around 44. The CMV infection status of donors was not known, potentially confounding age-related changes in expanded clonotypes.

The 39 donors, aged 6 to 90 years, were systemically healthy Caucasian individuals from Russia. Each donor gave 8 to 10 milliliters of peripheral blood, drawn into EDTA-treated Vacutainer tubes. PBMCs were isolated by Ficoll-Paque density-gradient centrifugation, with at least 6 million obtained per sample. Total RNA was extracted from PBMCs with Trizol reagent, with at least 5 micrograms obtained per sample. For every donor, an aliquot of PBMCs went through flow cytometry to measure the percentages of naive CD45RAhigh/CD27high T cells. The protocol used for the library was 5' RACE. Reads for this sample came from an Illumina HiSeq 2500. A second PCR of roughly 6 to 12 cycles was performed with a sample-barcoded 5' primer and a J-beta primer mix. Each TCR beta cDNA molecule received a unique molecular identifier from a template-switch 5' adaptor carrying 12 random nucleotides. At least 2.5 million CDR3-containing paired-end reads were obtained from each sample. First-strand cDNA synthesis was performed from all RNA using the Mint cDNA synthesis kit, with priming by a TRBC-specific oligonucleotide. Following uracil-DNA glycosylase treatment, all cDNA underwent a first 18-cycle PCR with the universal primers M1SS and BC2_uni_R. Turning to the authors' computational methods: Normalization of each sample was performed by random selection of 1 million high-quality reads, each carrying a distinct molecular identifier. Reads sharing molecular identifiers were discarded rather than binned into consensus sequences. MiTCR, set to a Q25 quality threshold and the strictest error-elimination algorithm, was used for CDR3 identification, clonotype clustering and error correction. A nonparametric unseen species model with Euler transformation was used to estimate lower-bound total TCR beta diversity. Clones were called with MiXCR by TCRdb after fastp trimmed the public reads at Q25, and only in-frame beta chains were retained. Each CDR3 protein gets just one entry, which takes the most common genes and DNA from the rows behind it. The V and J calls and clone size come from TCRdb's table, not from the authors' own analysis. This sample lists more than 600,000 distinct CDR3 sequences; about 25% were detected once. The ten largest make up around 9.2% of the sample.

These data also featured in a second study, about T cells of mothers and their children. As the second study states: Donors were nine systemically healthy Caucasian individuals: three mothers and their six children. cDNA synthesis consumed the entire amount of extracted RNA, loaded at about 1.5 ug RNA in each 15 ul reaction. In the second PCR, sample barcodes and 2-4 random nucleotides were introduced via the M1S primer. More than 8 million TCR beta CDR3 reads were obtained from each mother, and about 3 million reads were obtained from each child. In both related and unrelated pairs, thymic selection shapes the output of TCR recombination in a similar way, with inherited differences having only a minor effect. Normalized repertoire overlap was always slightly but never significantly higher in related than unrelated mother-child pairs. No persistent microchimeric T cell clones were detected, at a sensitivity of roughly 100 clones per million clonotypes. To look for features that set related mother-child pairs apart from unrelated individuals, the researchers ran deep NGS to compare the TCR beta repertoires of mothers and children. Mothers averaged 40 +/- 4 years of age and children averaged around 10 +/- 4 years. After adapter ligation was performed with NEBNext reagents, the libraries were sequenced on an Illumina HiSeq 2000 with 100+100 nt paired-end reads. Mother and child libraries were prepared a month apart and sequenced in separate runs to prevent cross-contamination. For each donor, somewhere between roughly 450,000 and 2,200,000 distinct TCR beta clonotypes were identified. Naive TCR beta clonotypes were estimated from low-frequency clonotypes matched to each donor's FACS-determined naive share, without sorting.

Input material: blood. Rearrangement joined TRBV6-5 to TRBJ1-1; no D gene is confidently identified. This TCR was recovered from a boy aged 5-17 years in good health. The DNA is as follows: TGTGCCAGCAGTCAGACGGGTGCTGAAGCTTTCTTT. This translates into CASSQTGAEAFF.